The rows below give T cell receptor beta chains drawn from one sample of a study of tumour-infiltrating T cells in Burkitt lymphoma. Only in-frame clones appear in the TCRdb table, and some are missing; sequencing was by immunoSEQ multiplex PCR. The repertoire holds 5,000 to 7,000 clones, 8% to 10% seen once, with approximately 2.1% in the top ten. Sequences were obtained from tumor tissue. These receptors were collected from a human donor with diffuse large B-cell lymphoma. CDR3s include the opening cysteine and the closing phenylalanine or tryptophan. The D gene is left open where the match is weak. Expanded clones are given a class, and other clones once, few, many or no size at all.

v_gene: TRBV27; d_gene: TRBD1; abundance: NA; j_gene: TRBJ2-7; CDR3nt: TGTGCCAGCAGCCTACTGTTCGGGGGACAGGGGGCCTACGAGCAGTACTTC; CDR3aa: CASSLLFGGQGAYEQYF
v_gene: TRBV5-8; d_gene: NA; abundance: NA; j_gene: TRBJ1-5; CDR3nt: TGTGCCAGCAGCTTGGAAGGTATTGGCAATCAGCCCCAGCATTTT; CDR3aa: CASSLEGIGNQPQHF
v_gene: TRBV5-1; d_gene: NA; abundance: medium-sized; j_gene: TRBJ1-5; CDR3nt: TGCGCCAGCAGTTTCGTTGGGGGAGGGCAGCCCCAGCATTTT; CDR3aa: CASSFVGGGQPQHF
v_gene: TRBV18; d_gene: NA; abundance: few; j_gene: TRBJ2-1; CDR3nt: TGTGCCAGCTCACCGAGGAACGTTGGGGGCCATGAGCAGTTCTTC; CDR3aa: CASSPRNVGGHEQFF
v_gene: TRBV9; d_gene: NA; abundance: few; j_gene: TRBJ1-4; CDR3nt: TGTGCCAGCAGTCCAGGAACAGTGGCGTATGAAAAACTGTTTTTT; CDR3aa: CASSPGTVAYEKLFF
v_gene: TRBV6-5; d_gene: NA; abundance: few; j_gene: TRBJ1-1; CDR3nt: TGTGCCAGCACCCGGAAGTGGGGACACCTAACAGAAGCTTTCTTT; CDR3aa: CASTRKWGHLTEAFF
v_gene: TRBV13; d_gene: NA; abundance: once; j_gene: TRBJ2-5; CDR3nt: TGTGCCAGCAGCCACGGCGGAGGGGAGGAGACCCAGTACTTC; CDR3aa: CASSHGGGEETQYF
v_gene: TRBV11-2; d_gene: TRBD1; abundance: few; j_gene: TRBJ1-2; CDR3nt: TGTGCCAGCAGCTTAGATCGGGACAGGGAATATGGCTACACCTTC; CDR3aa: CASSLDRDREYGYTF
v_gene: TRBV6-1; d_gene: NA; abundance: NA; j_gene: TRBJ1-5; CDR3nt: TGTGCCAGCCTGGGTCGGGGGCATAGCAATCAGCCCCAGCATTTT; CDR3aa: CASLGRGHSNQPQHF
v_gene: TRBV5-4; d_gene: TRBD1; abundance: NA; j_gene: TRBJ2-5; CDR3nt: TGTGCCAGCAGTGGGACAGGGTACGACCAAGAGACCCAGTACTTC; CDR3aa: CASSGTGYDQETQYF
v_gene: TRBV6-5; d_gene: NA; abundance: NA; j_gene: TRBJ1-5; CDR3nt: TGTGCCAGCAGTTTGGGGACGGGACAGCCCCAGCATTTT; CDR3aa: CASSLGTGQPQHF
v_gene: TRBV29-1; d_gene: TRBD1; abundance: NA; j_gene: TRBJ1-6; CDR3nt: TGCAGCGTTGAAGGGACAGGGCTCTCCTATAATTCACCCCTCCACTTT; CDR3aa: CSVEGTGLSYNSPLHF
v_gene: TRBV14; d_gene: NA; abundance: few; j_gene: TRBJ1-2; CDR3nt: TGTGCCAGCAGCCAAGAGCAGTACAGGCCCCTCTATGGCTACACCTTC; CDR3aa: CASSQEQYRPLYGYTF
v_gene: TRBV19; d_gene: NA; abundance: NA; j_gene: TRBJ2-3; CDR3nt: TGTGCCAGTAGTATAGTGGCGGGGAGTGGCACAGATACGCAGTATTTT; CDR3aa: CASSIVAGSGTDTQYF
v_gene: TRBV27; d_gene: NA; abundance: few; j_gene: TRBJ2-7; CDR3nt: TGTGCCAGCAGCCCTCGCAGGCTGTCCTACGAGCAGTACTTC; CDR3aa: CASSPRRLSYEQYF
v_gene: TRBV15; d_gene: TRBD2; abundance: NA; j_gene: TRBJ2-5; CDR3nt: TGTGCCACCAGCTCCGGACTAGCGGGGGGGCAAGAGACCCAGTACTTC; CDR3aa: CATSSGLAGGQETQYF
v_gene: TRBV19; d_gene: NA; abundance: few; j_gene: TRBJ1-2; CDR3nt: TGTGCCAGTACCCCCTGGCAGCGGAATGATGGCTACACCTTC; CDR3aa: CASTPWQRNDGYTF
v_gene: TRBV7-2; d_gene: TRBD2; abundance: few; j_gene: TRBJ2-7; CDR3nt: TGTGCCAGCAGCTTATCGATCGGCGGGGCGGGGGGAACATACGAGCAGTACTTC; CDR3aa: CASSLSIGGAGGTYEQYF
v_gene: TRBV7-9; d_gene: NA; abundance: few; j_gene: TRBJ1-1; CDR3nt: TGTGCCAGCAGCTCCCCAGGGGACACTGAAGCTTTCTTT; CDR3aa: CASSSPGDTEAFF
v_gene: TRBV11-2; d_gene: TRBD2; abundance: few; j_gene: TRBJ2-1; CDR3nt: TGTGCCAGCAGCTGGACTAGCGGGGGGTACAATGAGCAGTTCTTC; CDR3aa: CASSWTSGGYNEQFF
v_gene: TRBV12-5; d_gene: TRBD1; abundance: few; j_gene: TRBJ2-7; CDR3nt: TGTGCTAGTGGTGTCCGGGACAGGGAGGACCACGAGCAGTACTTC; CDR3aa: CASGVRDREDHEQYF
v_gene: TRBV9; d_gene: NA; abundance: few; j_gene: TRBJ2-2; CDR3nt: TGTGCCAGCAGCTCGTCTTACACCGGGGAGCTGTTTTTT; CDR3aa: CASSSSYTGELFF
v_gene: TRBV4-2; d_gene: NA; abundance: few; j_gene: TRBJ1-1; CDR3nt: TGTGCCAGCAGCCAAGATTCCAAAACTGAAGCTTTCTTT; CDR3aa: CASSQDSKTEAFF
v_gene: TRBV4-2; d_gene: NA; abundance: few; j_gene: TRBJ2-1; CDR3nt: TGTGCCAGCAGCCAAGGTGGTGGAGCTGGGAATAATGAGCAGTTCTTC; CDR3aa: CASSQGGGAGNNEQFF
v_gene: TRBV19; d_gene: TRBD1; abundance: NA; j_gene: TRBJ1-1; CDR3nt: TGTGCCAGTAGGGACAGGAGGAACACTGAAGCTTTCTTT; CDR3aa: CASRDRRNTEAFF
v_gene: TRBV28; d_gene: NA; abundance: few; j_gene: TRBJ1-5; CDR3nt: TGTGCCAGCAAAAATAGCAATCAGCCCCAGCATTTT; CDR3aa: CASKNSNQPQHF
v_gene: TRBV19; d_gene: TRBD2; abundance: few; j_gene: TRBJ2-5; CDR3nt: TGTGCCAGTAGTAGCGGGGGAAGTACAGAGACCCAGTACTTC; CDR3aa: CASSSGGSTETQYF
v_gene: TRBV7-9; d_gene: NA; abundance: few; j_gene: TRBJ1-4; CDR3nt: TGTGCCAGCAGATCTCAGGGGCAGTTTGAAAAACTGTTTTTT; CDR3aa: CASRSQGQFEKLFF
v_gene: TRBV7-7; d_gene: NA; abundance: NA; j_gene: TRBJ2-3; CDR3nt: TGTGCCAGCAGCACGGACTTCACAGATACGCAGTATTTT; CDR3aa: CASSTDFTDTQYF
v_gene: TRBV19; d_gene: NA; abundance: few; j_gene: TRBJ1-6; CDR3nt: TGTGCCAGTAGTATAGAGGCAGGGAATAATTCACCCCTCCACTTT; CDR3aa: CASSIEAGNNSPLHF
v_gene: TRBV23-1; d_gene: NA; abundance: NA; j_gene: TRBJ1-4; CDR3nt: TGCGCCAGCAGGGGCCAGGGGACCTTTGCAACTAATGAAAAACTGTTTTTT; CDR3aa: CASRGQGTFATNEKLFF
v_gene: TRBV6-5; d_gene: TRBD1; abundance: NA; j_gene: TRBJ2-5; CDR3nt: TGTGCCATCAGTTGGACAGGGGAAGAGACCCAGTACTTC; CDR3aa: CAISWTGEETQYF
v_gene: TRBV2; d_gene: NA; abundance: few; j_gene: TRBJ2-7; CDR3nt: TGTGCCGGGGGACACGGAGCCTACGAGCAGTACTTC; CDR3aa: CAGGHGAYEQYF
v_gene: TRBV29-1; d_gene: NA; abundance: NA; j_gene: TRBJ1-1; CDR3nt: TGCAGCGTCGGGGTCTTGGGGGAGAGGACTGAAGCTTTCTTT; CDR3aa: CSVGVLGERTEAFF
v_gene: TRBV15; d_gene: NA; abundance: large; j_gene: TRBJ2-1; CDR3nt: TGTGCCACCAGCCTGGGGGGTTACAATGAGCAGTTCTTC; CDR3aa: CATSLGGYNEQFF
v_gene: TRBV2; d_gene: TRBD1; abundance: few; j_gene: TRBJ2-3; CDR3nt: TGTGCCAGCAGCACCAGACAGGGGGCAGATACGCAGTATTTT; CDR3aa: CASSTRQGADTQYF
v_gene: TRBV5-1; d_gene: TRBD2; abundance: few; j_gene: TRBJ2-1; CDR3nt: TGCGCCAGCAGCTCAATTAGCGGGGCTATCAATGAGCAGTTCTTC; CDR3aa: CASSSISGAINEQFF
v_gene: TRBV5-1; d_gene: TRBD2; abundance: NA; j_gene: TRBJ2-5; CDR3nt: TGCGCCAGCAGCGCCCGGACTAGCGGGGGGGCCGGAGAGACCCAGTACTTC; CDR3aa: CASSARTSGGAGETQYF
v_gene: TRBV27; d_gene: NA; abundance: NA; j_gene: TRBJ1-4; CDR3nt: TGTGCCAGCACCTTCCTGCCCCTCTCGGATGAAAAACTGTTTTTT; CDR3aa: CASTFLPLSDEKLFF
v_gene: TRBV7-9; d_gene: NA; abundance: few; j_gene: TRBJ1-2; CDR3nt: TGTGCCAGCAGCGGTGGGGGCTACACCTTC; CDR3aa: CASSGGGYTF
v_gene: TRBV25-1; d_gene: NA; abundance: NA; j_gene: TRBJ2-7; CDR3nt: TGTGCCAGCAGTGAAAAGGGGCCTGGATACGAGCAGTACTTC; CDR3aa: CASSEKGPGYEQYF
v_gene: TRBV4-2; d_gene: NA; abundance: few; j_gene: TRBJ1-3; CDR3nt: TGTGCCAGCAGCCTCCCGGCAACAGGAAACACCATATATTTT; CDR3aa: CASSLPATGNTIYF
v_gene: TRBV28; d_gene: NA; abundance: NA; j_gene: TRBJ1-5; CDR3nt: TGTGCCAGCAGTTTTAGCGCAGTCGGAGGGACCCAGCATTTT; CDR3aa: CASSFSAVGGTQHF
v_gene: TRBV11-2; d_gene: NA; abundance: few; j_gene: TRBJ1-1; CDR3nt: TGTGCCAGCAGCTTCAATAGGGGGGCCGACACTGAAGCTTTCTTT; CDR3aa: CASSFNRGADTEAFF
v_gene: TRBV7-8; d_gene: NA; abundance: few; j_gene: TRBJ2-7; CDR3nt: TGTGCCAGCAGCTCGGATGGGTCCTACGAGCAGTACTTC; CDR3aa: CASSSDGSYEQYF
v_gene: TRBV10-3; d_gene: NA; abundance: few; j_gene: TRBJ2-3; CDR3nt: TGTGCCACCCAGGACGGGACTCTCGGAACAGATACGCAGTATTTT; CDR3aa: CATQDGTLGTDTQYF
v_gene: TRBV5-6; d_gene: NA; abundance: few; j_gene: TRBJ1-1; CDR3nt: TGTGCCAGCAGCTTGCGGGGGAACACTGAAGCTTTCTTT; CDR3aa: CASSLRGNTEAFF
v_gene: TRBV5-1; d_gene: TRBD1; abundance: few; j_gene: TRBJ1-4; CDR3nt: TGCGCCAGCAGCTTGGTACAGGGGTATATTTTTCCTAATGAAAAACTGTTTTTT; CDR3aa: CASSLVQGYIFPNEKLFF
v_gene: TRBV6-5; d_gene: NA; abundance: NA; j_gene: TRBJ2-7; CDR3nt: TGTGCCAGCAGCCCGGACAGAACCCGCGAGCAGTACTTC; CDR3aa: CASSPDRTREQYF
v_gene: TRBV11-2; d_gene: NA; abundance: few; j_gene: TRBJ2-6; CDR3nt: TGTGCCAGCAGCTTAGCCAAACAGAGCTCTGGGGCCAACGTCCTGACTTTC; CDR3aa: CASSLAKQSSGANVLTF
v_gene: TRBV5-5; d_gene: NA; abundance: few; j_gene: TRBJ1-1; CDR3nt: TGTGCCAGCAGCTTACGAGACCTCCGCTGGGGAGCTTTCTTT; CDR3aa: CASSLRDLRWGAFF
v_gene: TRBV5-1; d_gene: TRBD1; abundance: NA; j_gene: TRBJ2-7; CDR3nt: TGCGCCAGCAGGGTCGACAGGGACCGCGAGCAGTACTTC; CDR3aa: CASRVDRDREQYF
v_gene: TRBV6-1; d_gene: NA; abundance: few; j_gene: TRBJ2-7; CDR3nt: TGTGCCAGCAGGGGGACCCACGAGCAGTACTTC; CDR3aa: CASRGTHEQYF
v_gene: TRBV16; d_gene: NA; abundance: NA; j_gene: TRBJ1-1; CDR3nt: TGTGCCAGCAGCCTGAACACTGAAGCTTTCTTT; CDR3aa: CASSLNTEAFF
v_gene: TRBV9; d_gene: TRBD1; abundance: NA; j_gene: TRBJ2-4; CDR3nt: TGTGCCAGCAGCGTAGCCCCCCACGACAGGGTCCAAAACATTCAGTACTTC; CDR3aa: CASSVAPHDRVQNIQYF
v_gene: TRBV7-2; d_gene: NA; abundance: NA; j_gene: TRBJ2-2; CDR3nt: TGTGCCAGCAGCTTAGGGTTTTGGTTCGCGAACACCGGGGAGCTGTTTTTT; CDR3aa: CASSLGFWFANTGELFF
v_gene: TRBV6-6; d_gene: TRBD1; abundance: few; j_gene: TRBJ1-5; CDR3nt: TGTGCCAGCAGTTACTCAGACAGGGGCATCAATCAGCCCCAGCATTTT; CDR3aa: CASSYSDRGINQPQHF